This passage covers 8 T cell receptor beta chains from one sample sequenced in a study of blood T cell repertoires in COVID-19. Clones were sequenced by immunoSEQ multiplex PCR, and TCRdb holds only the in-frame ones, with some missing. The repertoire holds approximately 130,000 clones, with over 75% as singletons. Sequencing was performed on peripheral blood. The receptor source for this set is a middle-aged man with active or convalescent COVID-19.

V usage is TRBV4-2 and J usage is TRBJ1-1; D may be TRBD1 (6 bases). V was shortened by 1 base and J by 7 bases, with 22 bases between the two germline ends. Germline V CDR1 and CDR2: LGHNA, YNFKEQ. The CDR3 is 17 residues long. The CDR3 bases are TGTGCCAGCAGCCAAGGGGACCGCGGGGGGCTGGCGGGTGAAGCTTTCTTT. Its translation is CASSQGDRGGLAGEAFF.

The rearrangement joins TRBV4-2 to TRBJ1-6; 9 positions agree with TRBD1. V trimming: 1 base; J trimming: 9 bases; junction bases outside the gene matches: 4. The CDR3 has 15 amino acids. Germline CDR1 reads LGHNA; CDR2 reads YNFKEQ. This CDR3 reads CASSQGTGDGSPLHF. The CDR3 DNA reads as TGTGCCAGCAGCCAAGGGACAGGGGACGGTTCACCCCTCCACTTT.

This clone was observed once. This chain uses TRBV5-4 with TRBJ1-2, with a possible D match to TRBD1 (5 bases). The CDR3 contains 14 residues. Germline CDR1 SGHNT, CDR2 YYREEE (reference sequence). Trimming took off 7 bases at V and 5 bases at J, with 18 bases between the two ends. CDR3 DNA sequence: TGTGCCAGCTCCCCCCGCAGGGCTGATTATGGCTACACCTTC. It specifies CASSPRRADYGYTF.

The gene calls are TRBV5-6 and TRBJ1-6; D uncertain. Deletions cut 0 bases from V and 6 bases from J, with 13 bases between. CDR1 is SGHDT and CDR2 is YYEEEE in the germline V gene. The CDR3 length is 16 residues. CDR3 region: CASSLGQTSGNSPLHF. In DNA, the CDR3 is TGTGCCAGCAGCTTGGGACAAACCAGCGGTAATTCACCCCTCCACTTT.

The V and J genes are TRBV3-1 (or the pseudogene TRBV3-2) and TRBJ1-1, with unresolved D. V was shortened by 7 bases and J by 5 bases, with 14 bases between the two germline ends. The germline V gene encodes CDR1 LGHDT and CDR2 YNNKEL (reference sequence). This CDR3 region has 13 residues. The CDR3 DNA is TGTGCCAGCACTACTCACCGGGGAACTGAAGCTTTCTTT. Protein: CASTTHRGTEAFF.

The chain combines TRBV29-1 with TRBJ2-7, with 9 bases that match TRBD1. Germline CDR1 is SQVTM and CDR2 is ANQGSEA. The CDR3 totals 13 residues. J gave up 7 bases and V 3 bases, and 7 bases lay outside the gene matches. The CDR3 loop is CSVEEGQGGEQYF. CDR3 in DNA: TGCAGCGTTGAGGAGGGACAGGGTGGGGAGCAGTACTTC.

For the CDR3, the DNA is TGTGCCAGCAGCCAAGCGGGACAGGGGATGTACGAGCAGTACTTC. This gives the protein CASSQAGQGMYEQYF. This chain joins TRBV4-2 and TRBJ2-7; 10 nucleotides match TRBD1. Germline lookup yields CDR1 LGHNA and CDR2 YNFKEQ. Losses at the gene ends were 1 base for V and 4 bases for J; bases not matched to a gene: 4. CDR3 length equals 15 residues.

The chain couples TRBV15 to TRBJ2-7; 10 bases line up with TRBD1. This CDR3 contains 15 residues. V trimming: 5 bases; J trimming: 7 bases; junction bases outside the gene matches: 11. Germline CDR1 LNHNV, CDR2 YYDKDF (reference sequence). The CDR3 sequence is CATSYGTGVLREQYF. In DNA form, the CDR3 reads TGTGCCACCAGCTACGGGACAGGGGTTTTGAGGGAGCAGTACTTC.